Reported below is one TCR beta chain. As yet, its antigen is unknown. Amplification used 60 Vbeta primers and 13 Jbeta primers. Repertoires were generated with immunoSEQ multiplex PCR, while TCRdb's copy carries only in-frame clones and drops some. The data hold 80,000 or so clones, with about two thirds observed a single time. This sample was taken from a study of cytomegalovirus exposure and HLA in healthy donors. Study-wide results and caveats: V- and J-gene trimming in TCR beta was tied to a missense DCLRE1C variant by an analysis performed later. In a later analysis, common viral pathogens appeared linked to several of the most significant clusters. Using a false discovery rate of 0.05, a later analysis showed that 15,000 to 20,000 TCR beta sequences were associated with HLA alleles.

The CDR3 extends over 12 amino acids. Trimming shortened V by 5 bases and J by 5 bases, and 8 bases separated the two germline ends. The germline gives CDR1 SGHRS, CDR2 YFSETQ. The sample comprised PBMCs. The J gene is TRBJ2-1, the V gene TRBV5-1; tentatively, D is TRBD2 (6 bases). This TCR derives from a woman aged 45 to 65 in good health and CMV-seropositive. The CDR3 region is CASRLADNEQFF. The CDR3 DNA reads as TGCGCCAGCAGGTTAGCGGACAATGAGCAGTTCTTC.